The present T cell receptor beta chain was sequenced within a study of human T cells and chemical hapten exposure. The overall study: Patients were given diphenylcyclopropenone on the scalp weekly across the roughly 24-week study.

Germline V CDR1 and CDR2: PRHDT, FYEKMQ (reference sequence). V lost 6 bases, J lost 7 bases, and 12 bases lay in between. CDR3 length: 13 residues. Overall study findings and caveats: Among expanded TCRs, significantly more large CDR3 similarity clusters formed than among controls.

Note on this clonotype: Its target is not known.

Time point denoted: pre-sensitization, week 0. Treatment indicated: therapeutic diphenylcyclopropenone sensitization with weekly scalp DPC. RNA extraction used unfractionated whole blood as the source of total RNA. Original processing notes: Across samples, TCR counts had a median of about 100,000 and ranged from about 23,224 to 700,000. Each CDR3 protein gets one entry after TCRdb re-called the RACE reads with MiXCR. TCRdb, rather than the study authors, made the V and J calls. This table holds roughly 380,000 distinct CDR3 sequences, 4.5% to 6% found once. This rearrangement joins TRBV13 to TRBJ1-4; D is unclear. The specimen was whole blood, collected in connection with sensitization to the hapten diphenylcyclopropenone (DPC). The clonotype originates from a woman aged 45-60 years with alopecia areata. Some clones in this sample may be carry-over from other donors' samples. The CDR3 sequence is CASRPGLTEKLFF. CDR3 nucleotide sequence: TGTGCCAGCAGACCTGGACTGACTGAAAAACTGTTTTTT.